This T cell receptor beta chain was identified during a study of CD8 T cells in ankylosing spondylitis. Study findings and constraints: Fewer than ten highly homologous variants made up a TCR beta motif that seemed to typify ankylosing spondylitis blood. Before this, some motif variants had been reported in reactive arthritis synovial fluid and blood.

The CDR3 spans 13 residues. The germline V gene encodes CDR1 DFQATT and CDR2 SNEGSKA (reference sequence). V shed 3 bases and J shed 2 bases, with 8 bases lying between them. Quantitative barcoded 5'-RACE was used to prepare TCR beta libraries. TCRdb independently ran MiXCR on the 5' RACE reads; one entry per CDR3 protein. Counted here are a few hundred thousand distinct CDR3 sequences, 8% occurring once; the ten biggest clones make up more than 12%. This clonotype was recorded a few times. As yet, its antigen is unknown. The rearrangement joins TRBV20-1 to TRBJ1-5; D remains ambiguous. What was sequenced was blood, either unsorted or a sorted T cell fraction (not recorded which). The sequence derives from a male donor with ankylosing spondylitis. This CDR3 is CSASLVGNQPQHF. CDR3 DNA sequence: TGCAGTGCTAGTCTTGTTGGCAATCAGCCCCAGCATTTT.